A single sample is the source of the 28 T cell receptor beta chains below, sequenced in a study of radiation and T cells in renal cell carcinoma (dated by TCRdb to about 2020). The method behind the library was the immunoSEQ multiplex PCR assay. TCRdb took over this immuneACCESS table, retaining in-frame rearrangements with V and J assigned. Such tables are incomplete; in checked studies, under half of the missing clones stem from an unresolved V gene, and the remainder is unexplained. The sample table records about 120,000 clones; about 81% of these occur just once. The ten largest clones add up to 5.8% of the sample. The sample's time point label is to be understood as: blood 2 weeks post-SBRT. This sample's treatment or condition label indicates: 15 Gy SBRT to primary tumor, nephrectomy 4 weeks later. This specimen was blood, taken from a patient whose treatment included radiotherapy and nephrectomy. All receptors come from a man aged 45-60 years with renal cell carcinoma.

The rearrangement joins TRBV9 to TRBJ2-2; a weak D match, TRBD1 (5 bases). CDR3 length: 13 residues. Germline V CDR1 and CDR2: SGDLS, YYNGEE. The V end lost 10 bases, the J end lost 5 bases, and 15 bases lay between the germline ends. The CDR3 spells CAGSQGITGELFF. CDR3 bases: TGTGCCGGCTCCCAGGGTATAACCGGGGAGCTGTTTTTT.

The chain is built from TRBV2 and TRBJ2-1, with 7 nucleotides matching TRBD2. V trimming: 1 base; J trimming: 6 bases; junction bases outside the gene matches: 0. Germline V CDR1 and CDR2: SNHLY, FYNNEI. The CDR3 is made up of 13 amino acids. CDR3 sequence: CASSEERGNEQFF. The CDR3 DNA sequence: TGTGCCAGCAGTGAAGAGCGGGGCAATGAGCAGTTCTTC.

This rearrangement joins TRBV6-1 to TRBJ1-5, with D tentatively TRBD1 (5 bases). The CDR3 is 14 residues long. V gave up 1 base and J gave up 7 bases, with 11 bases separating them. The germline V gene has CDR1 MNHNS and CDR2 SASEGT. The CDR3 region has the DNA TGTGCCAGCAGTGAAGGGGGACTCAACCAGCCCCAGCATTTT. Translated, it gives CASSEGGLNQPQHF.

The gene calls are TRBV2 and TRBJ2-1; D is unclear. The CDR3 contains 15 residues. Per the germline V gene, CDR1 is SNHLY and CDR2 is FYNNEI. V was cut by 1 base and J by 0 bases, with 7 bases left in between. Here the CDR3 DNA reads TGTGCCAGCAGTGAAGACCTAGTCTCCTACAATGAGCAGTTCTTC. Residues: CASSEDLVSYNEQFF.

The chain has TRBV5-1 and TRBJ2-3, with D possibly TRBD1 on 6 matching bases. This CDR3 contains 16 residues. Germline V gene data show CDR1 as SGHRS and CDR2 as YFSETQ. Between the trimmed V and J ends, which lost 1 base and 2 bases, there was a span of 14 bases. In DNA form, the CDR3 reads TGCGCCAGCAGCTTGCCGCAGGGGACCCCCACAGATACGCAGTATTTT. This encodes CASSLPQGTPTDTQYF. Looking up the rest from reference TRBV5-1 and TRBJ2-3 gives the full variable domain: KAGVTQTPRYLIKTRGQQVTLSCSPISGHRSVSWYQQTPGQGLQFLFEYFSETQRNKGNFPGRFSGRQFSNSRSEMNVSTLELGDSALYLCASSLPQGTPTDTQYFGPGTRLTVL.

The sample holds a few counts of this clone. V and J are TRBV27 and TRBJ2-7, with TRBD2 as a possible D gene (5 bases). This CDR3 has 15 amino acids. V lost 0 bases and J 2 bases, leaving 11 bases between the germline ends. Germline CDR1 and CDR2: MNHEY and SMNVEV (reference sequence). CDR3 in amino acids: CASSLSMSGAYEQYF. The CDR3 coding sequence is TGTGCCAGCAGTTTATCGATGTCCGGGGCCTACGAGCAGTACTTC.

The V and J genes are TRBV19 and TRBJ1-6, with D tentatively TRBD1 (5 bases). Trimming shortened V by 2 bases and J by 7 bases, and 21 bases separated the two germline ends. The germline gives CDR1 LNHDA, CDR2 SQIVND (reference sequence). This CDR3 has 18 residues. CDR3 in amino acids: CASSIPRDGGGPNSPLHF. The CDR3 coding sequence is TGTGCCAGTAGTATACCTCGGGACGGTGGAGGTCCGAATTCACCCCTCCACTTT.

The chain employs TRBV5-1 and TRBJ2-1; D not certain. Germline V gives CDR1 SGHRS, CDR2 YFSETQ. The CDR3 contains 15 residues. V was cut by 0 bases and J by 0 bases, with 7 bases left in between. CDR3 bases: TGCGCCAGCAGCTTGGGACTGAGCTCCTACAATGAGCAGTTCTTC. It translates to CASSLGLSSYNEQFF.

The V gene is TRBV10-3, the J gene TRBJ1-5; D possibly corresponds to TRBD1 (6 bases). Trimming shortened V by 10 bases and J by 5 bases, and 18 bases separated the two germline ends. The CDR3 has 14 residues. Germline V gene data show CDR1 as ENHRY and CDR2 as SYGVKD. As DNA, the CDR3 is TGTGCCAGTAGCAGGGGAGCACGCGATCAGCCCCAGCATTTT. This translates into CASSRGARDQPQHF.

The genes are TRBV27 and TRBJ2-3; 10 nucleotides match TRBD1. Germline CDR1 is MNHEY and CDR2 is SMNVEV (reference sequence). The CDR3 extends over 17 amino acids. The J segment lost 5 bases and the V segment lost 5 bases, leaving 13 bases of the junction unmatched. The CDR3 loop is CASSTRTGGWFGDTQYF. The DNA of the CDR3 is TGTGCCAGCAGTACGCGGACAGGGGGTTGGTTTGGAGATACGCAGTATTTT.

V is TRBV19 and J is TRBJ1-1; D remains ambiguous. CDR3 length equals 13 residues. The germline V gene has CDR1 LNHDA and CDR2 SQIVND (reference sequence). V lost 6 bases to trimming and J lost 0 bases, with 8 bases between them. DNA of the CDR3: TGTGCCAGTAGGGGCAACATGAACACTGAAGCTTTCTTT. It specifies CASRGNMNTEAFF.

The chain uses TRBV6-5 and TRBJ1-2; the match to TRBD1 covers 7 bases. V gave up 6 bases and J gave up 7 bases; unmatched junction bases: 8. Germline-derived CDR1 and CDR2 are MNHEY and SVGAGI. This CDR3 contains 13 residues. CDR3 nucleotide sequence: TGTGCCAGCAGCGCAACAGGGGAGGGTGGCTACACCTTC. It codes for CASSATGEGGYTF.

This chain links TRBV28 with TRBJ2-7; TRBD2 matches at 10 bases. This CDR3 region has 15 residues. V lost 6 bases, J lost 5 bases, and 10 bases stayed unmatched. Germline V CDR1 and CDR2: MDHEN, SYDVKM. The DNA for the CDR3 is TGTGCCAGCAGGTCGCTAGCGGGAGTTATCCACGAGCAGTACTTC. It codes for CASRSLAGVIHEQYF.

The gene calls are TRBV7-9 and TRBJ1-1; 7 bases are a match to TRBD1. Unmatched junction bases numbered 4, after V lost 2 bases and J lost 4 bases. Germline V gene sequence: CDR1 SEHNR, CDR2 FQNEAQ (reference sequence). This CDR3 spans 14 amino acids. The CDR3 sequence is CASSLQGGSTEAFF. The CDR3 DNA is TGTGCCAGCAGCTTACAGGGGGGGAGCACTGAAGCTTTCTTT.

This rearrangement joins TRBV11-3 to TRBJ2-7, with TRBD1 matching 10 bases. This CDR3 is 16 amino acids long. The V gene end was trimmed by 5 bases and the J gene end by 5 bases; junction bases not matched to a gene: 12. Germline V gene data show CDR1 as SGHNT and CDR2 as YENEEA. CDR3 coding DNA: TGTGCCAGCAGCCCCGGACAGGGGGAGCCTCTAAACGAGCAGTACTTC. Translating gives CASSPGQGEPLNEQYF.

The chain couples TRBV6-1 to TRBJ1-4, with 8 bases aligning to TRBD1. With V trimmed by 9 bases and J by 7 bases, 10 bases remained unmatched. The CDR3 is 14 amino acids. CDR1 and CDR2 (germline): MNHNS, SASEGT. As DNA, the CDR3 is TGTGCCAGTATGCCGGGACAGGCTCGTGAAAAACTGTTTTTT. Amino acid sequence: CASMPGQAREKLFF.

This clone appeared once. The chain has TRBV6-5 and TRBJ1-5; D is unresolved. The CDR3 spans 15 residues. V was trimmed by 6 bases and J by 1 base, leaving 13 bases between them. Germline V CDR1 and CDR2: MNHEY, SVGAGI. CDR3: CASSSGASSNQPQHF. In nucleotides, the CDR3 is TGTGCCAGCAGCTCCGGAGCTTCCAGCAATCAGCCCCAGCATTTT.

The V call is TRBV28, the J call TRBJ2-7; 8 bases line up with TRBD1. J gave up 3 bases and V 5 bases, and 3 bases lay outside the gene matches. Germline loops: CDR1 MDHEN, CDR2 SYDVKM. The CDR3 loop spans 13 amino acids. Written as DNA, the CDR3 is TGTGCCAGCAGTCCAGGGGGCTTCTACGAGCAGTACTTC. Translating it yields CASSPGGFYEQYF.

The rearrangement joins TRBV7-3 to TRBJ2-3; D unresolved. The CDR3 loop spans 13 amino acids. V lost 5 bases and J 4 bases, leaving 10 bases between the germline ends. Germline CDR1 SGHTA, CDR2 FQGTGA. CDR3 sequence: CASSGLTSDTQYF. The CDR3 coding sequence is TGTGCCAGCAGCGGGCTGACGTCAGATACGCAGTATTTT.

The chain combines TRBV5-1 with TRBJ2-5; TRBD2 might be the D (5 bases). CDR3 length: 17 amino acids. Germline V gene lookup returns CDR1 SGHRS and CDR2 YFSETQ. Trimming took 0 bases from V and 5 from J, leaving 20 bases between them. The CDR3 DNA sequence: TGCGCCAGCAGCTTGGAGTACGGGGTCCGCGGCGGGGAGACCCAGTACTTC. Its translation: CASSLEYGVRGGETQYF.

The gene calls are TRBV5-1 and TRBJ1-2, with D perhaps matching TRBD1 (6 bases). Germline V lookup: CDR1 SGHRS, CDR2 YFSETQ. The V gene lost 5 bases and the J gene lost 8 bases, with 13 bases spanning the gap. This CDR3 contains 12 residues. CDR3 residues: CASSPQGQGYTF. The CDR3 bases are TGCGCCAGCAGTCCCCAGGGACAAGGCTACACCTTC.

CDR3 loop: CASSGGTRDRTYEQYF. The CDR3 DNA sequence: TGTGCCAGCAGCGGGGGGACCCGGGACAGAACCTACGAGCAGTACTTC. This chain links TRBV9 with TRBJ2-7; TRBD1 aligns across 7 bases. CDR1 is SGDLS, CDR2 YYNGEE, per germline. V trimming: 3 bases; J trimming: 2 bases; junction bases outside the gene matches: 11. The CDR3 extends over 16 amino acids.

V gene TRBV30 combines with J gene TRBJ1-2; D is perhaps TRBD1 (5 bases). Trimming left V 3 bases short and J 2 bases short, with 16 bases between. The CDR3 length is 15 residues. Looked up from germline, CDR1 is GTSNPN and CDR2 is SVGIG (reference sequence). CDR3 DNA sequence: TGTGCCTGGAGGAATAAAGGGACGTTCAACTATGGCTACACCTTC. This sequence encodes CAWRNKGTFNYGYTF. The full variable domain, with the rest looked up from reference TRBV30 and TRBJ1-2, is SQTIHQWPATLVQPVGSPLSLECTVEGTSNPNLYWYRQAAGRGLQLLFYSVGIGQISSEVPQNLSASRPQDRQFILSSKKLLLSDSGFYLCAWRNKGTFNYGYTFGSGTRLTVV.

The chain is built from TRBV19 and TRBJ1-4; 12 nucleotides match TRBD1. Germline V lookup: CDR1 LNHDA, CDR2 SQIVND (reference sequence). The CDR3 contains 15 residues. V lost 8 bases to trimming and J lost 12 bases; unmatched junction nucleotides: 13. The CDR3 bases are TGTGCCAGTTCCGGGACAGGGGGCCCGGGGGGGGAACTGTTTTTT. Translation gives CASSGTGGPGGELFF.

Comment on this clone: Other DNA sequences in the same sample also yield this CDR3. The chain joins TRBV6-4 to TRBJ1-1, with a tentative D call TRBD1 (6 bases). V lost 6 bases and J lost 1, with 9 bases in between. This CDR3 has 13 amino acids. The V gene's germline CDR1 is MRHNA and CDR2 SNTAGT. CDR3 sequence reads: CASRGQPNTEAFF. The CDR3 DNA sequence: TGTGCCAGCAGGGGACAACCGAACACTGAAGCTTTCTTT.

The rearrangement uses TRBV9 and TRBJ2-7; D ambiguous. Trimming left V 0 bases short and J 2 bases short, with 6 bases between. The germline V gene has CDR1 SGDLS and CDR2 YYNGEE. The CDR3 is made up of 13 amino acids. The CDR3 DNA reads TGTGCCAGCAGCGTAGGCCTAGCCTACGAGCAGTACTTC. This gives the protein CASSVGLAYEQYF.

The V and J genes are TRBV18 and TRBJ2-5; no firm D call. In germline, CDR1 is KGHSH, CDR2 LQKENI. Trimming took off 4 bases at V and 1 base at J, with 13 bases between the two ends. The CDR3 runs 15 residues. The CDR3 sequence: CASSRVQTFQETQYF. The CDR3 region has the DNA TGTGCCAGCTCACGCGTACAGACCTTCCAAGAGACCCAGTACTTC.

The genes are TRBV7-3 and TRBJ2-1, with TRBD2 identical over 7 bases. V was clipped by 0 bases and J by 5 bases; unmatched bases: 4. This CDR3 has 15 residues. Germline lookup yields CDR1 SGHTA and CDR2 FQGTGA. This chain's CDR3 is CASSLTAGSHNEQFF. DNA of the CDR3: TGTGCCAGCAGCTTAACAGCGGGATCTCACAATGAGCAGTTCTTC.